This is a list of T cell receptor beta chains from one sample in a study of cytomegalovirus exposure and HLA in healthy donors. Using immunoSEQ multiplex PCR, the repertoire was profiled, and TCRdb retains in-frame clones only, with some absent. The sample has about 69,000 clones, about 76% seen once. Sequencing was performed on PBMCs. The origin of the receptors is a young man in good health and CMV-seronegative. Each CDR3 is given with its conserved first and last residue. Fields, in order: J gene, V gene, D gene, clone size, CDR3 protein, CDR3 DNA. D genes are given only for firm matches. Clone size is not always given. Where it is, it says once, few, many or a class for expanded clones.

TRBJ2-7 | TRBV19 | - | - | CASSIGGESYEQYF | TGTGCCAGTAGTATAGGGGGCGAAAGCTACGAGCAGTACTTC
TRBJ2-1 | TRBV29-1 | TRBD2 | - | CSVEIAGGRNEQFF | TGCAGCGTTGAGATAGCGGGGGGGCGGAATGAGCAGTTCTTC
TRBJ2-1 | TRBV4-2 | - | - | CASSQGVADYNEQFF | TGTGCCAGCAGCCAAGGGGTAGCCGACTACAATGAGCAGTTCTTC
TRBJ2-7 | TRBV29-1 | TRBD1 | few | CSVDPGQGISYEQYF | TGCAGCGTTGATCCGGGACAGGGGATCTCCTACGAGCAGTACTTC
TRBJ1-4 | TRBV5-1 | - | - | CASSLGPSTKEKLFF | TGCGCCAGCAGCTTGGGACCGTCCACTAAGGAAAAACTGTTTTTT
TRBJ2-2 | TRBV5-1 | TRBD1 | - | CASSGGTGGAGELFF | TGCGCCAGCAGCGGAGGGACAGGGGGGGCCGGGGAGCTGTTTTTT
TRBJ2-7 | TRBV18 | - | - | CASSWGAGTRSYEQYF | TGTGCCAGCTCTTGGGGAGCTGGGACACGTTCCTACGAGCAGTACTTC
TRBJ2-3 | TRBV19 | - | - | CASSYVGRSTDTQYF | TGTGCCAGTAGCTACGTGGGGAGATCCACAGATACGCAGTATTTT
TRBJ2-3 | TRBV9 | - | - | CASSVEGGGTQYF | TGTGCCAGCAGCGTAGAAGGGGGAGGGACGCAGTATTTT
TRBJ1-4 | TRBV4-1 | - | - | CASSQVSRGPTNEKLFF | TGCGCCAGCAGCCAAGTCTCTCGAGGGCCTACTAATGAAAAACTGTTTTTT
TRBJ2-5 | TRBV11-1 | TRBD1 | - | CASSPTPGQGRETQYF | TGTGCCAGCAGCCCCACCCCGGGACAGGGCCGAGAGACCCAGTACTTC
TRBJ1-1 | TRBV6-6 | - | - | CASSNLDRNTEAFF | TGTGCCAGCAGCAACCTGGACAGGAACACTGAAGCTTTCTTT
TRBJ1-1 | TRBV5-6 | TRBD1 | few | CASSLWGTGGNTEAFF | TGTGCCAGCAGCTTGTGGGGGACAGGGGGGAACACTGAAGCTTTCTTT
TRBJ2-3 | TRBV15 | TRBD2 | - | CATSRDTRGDDTQYF | TGTGCCACCAGCAGAGATACACGGGGGGATGATACGCAGTATTTT
TRBJ1-4 | TRBV7-2 | TRBD1 | - | CASSLRGPTEKLFF | TGTGCCAGCAGCTTAAGGGGGCCTACTGAAAAACTGTTTTTT
TRBJ1-6 | TRBV30 | TRBD1 | - | CAWTGQGNSPLHF | TGTGCCTGGACGGGACAGGGGAATTCACCCCTCCACTTT
TRBJ2-1 | TRBV9 | TRBD1 | - | CASSAARGQLYNEQFF | TGTGCCAGCAGCGCTGCCAGGGGGCAGCTTTACAATGAGCAGTTCTTC
TRBJ2-3 | TRBV28 | TRBD1 | - | CASSYRGSQYF | TGTGCCAGCAGTTACAGGGGGTCGCAGTATTTT
TRBJ1-1 | TRBV5-1 | - | - | CASSRDRQLAFF | TGCGCCAGCAGCCGAGACAGACAGCTAGCTTTCTTT
TRBJ1-1 | TRBV5-4 | - | once | CASSLQGAEAFF | TGTGCCAGCAGTTTACAGGGTGCTGAAGCTTTCTTT
TRBJ2-3 | TRBV5-3 | - | - | CARRQSGQITDTQYF | TGTGCCAGAAGACAAAGCGGACAGATAACAGATACGCAGTATTTT
TRBJ1-4 | TRBV7-9 | TRBD1 | medium-sized | CASSKGQSNEKLFF | TGTGCCAGCAGCAAGGGACAGTCTAATGAAAAACTGTTTTTT
TRBJ1-2 | TRBV28 | - | few | CASTYGVDGYTF | TGTGCCAGCACCTACGGAGTCGATGGCTACACCTTC
TRBJ2-7 | TRBV30 | - | - | CAYQRGGGSYEQYF | TGTGCCTATCAAAGGGGGGGAGGCTCCTACGAGCAGTACTTC
TRBJ2-5 | TRBV20-1 | - | - | CSANQGVIQYF | TGCAGTGCTAACCAGGGCGTGATCCAGTACTTC
TRBJ1-2 | TRBV7-2 | - | - | CASSPNHRRGYTF | TGTGCCAGCAGCCCGAACCACAGGCGGGGCTACACCTTC
TRBJ2-5 | TRBV2 | TRBD2 | - | CASSVGLAGEETQYF | TGTGCCAGCAGTGTGGGACTAGCGGGGGAAGAGACCCAGTACTTC
TRBJ1-1 | TRBV5-4 | - | few | CASSLWHRSEAFF | TGTGCCAGCAGCTTGTGGCACAGATCAGAAGCTTTCTTT
TRBJ2-3 | TRBV28 | TRBD2 | - | CASSLGTSGGAGTQYF | TGTGCCAGCAGTTTGGGGACTAGCGGGGGGGCCGGTACGCAGTATTTT
TRBJ1-3 | TRBV5-4 | - | - | CASSPGLDGNTIYF | TGTGCCAGCAGCCCCGGCCTAGATGGAAACACCATATATTTT
TRBJ1-2 | TRBV28 | - | once | CASSTNREGTF | TGTGCCAGCAGTACAAACAGGGAAGGCACCTTC
TRBJ2-2 | TRBV15 | - | - | CATSRDLAAGELFF | TGTGCCACCAGCAGAGATCTGGCGGCCGGGGAGCTGTTTTTT
TRBJ2-5 | TRBV14 | TRBD1 | once | CASSQGTGGETQYF | TGTGCCAGCAGCCAAGGCACAGGGGGAGAGACCCAGTACTTC
TRBJ1-4 | TRBV6-1 | - | - | CASRGGYGGKLFF | TGTGCCAGCAGGGGCGGGTACGGGGGAAAACTGTTTTTT
TRBJ1-6 | TRBV28 | TRBD1 | - | CASQTGTGASPLHF | TGTGCCAGTCAGACCGGGACAGGCGCTTCACCCCTCCACTTT
TRBJ2-2 | TRBV7-9 | TRBD2 | few | CASSFVLAGNTGELFF | TGTGCCAGCAGCTTCGTACTAGCGGGGAACACCGGGGAGCTGTTTTTT
TRBJ2-7 | TRBV30 | TRBD1 | - | CAWRKGQGITYEQYF | TGTGCCTGGAGAAAGGGACAGGGTATTACCTACGAGCAGTACTTC
TRBJ1-6 | TRBV19 | - | - | CASSPSEGAVNSPLHF | TGTGCCAGTAGTCCCTCGGAAGGGGCAGTGAATTCACCCCTCCACTTT
TRBJ2-5 | TRBV4-2 | - | - | CASSQAVRDSAGTQYF | TGTGCCAGCAGCCAAGCCGTCCGGGACTCCGCTGGGACCCAGTACTTC
TRBJ2-7 | TRBV29-1 | TRBD2 | few | CSVEEGQRGGYEQYF | TGCAGCGTTGAAGAGGGTCAGCGGGGGGGATACGAGCAGTACTTC
TRBJ1-5 | TRBV27 | - | - | CASSLSFQVGEPQHF | TGTGCCAGCAGTTTATCATTTCAGGTCGGGGAGCCCCAGCATTTT
TRBJ1-2 | TRBV19 | TRBD1 | few | CASRTPGTGDGYTF | TGTGCCAGTAGGACCCCAGGGACAGGGGATGGCTACACCTTC
TRBJ2-7 | TRBV20-1 | - | - | CSARGEYEQYF | TGCAGTGCTAGAGGGGAGTACGAGCAGTACTTC
TRBJ1-6 | TRBV27 | TRBD1 | once | CASSPGGTVIGNSPLHF | TGTGCCAGCAGTCCGGGGGGGACAGTCATCGGGAATTCACCCCTCCACTTT
TRBJ1-4 | TRBV27 | - | - | CASSPGPANEKLFF | TGTGCCAGCAGCCCTGGGCCTGCTAATGAAAAACTGTTTTTT
TRBJ2-2 | TRBV11-2 | TRBD1 | - | CASSSPRQGKNTGELFF | TGTGCCAGCAGCTCACCCAGACAGGGAAAGAACACCGGGGAGCTGTTTTTT
TRBJ1-4 | TRBV5-1 | TRBD1 | - | CASSPLGGRTGTGFATNEKLFF | TGCGCCAGCAGCCCCCTTGGGGGGCGGACCGGGACAGGGTTTGCAACTAATGAAAAACTGTTTTTT
TRBJ2-1 | TRBV9 | TRBD1 | - | CASSVRTGGNEQFF | TGTGCCAGCAGCGTCCGGACAGGGGGAAATGAGCAGTTCTTC
TRBJ2-5 | TRBV5-4 | TRBD2 | - | CASSLYGGKTQYF | TGTGCCAGCAGCTTGTACGGGGGGAAGACCCAGTACTTC
TRBJ2-1 | TRBV2 | - | few | CASSEDPGEMDNEQFF | TGTGCCAGCAGTGAAGATCCAGGGGAAATGGACAATGAGCAGTTCTTC
TRBJ2-7 | TRBV2 | TRBD2 | few | CASTLEGSGAPYEQYF | TGTGCCAGCACCTTAGAGGGTAGCGGGGCCCCCTACGAGCAGTACTTC
TRBJ1-5 | TRBV6-5 | TRBD1 | - | CASSYLGTEQPQHF | TGTGCCAGCAGTTACCTCGGGACAGAGCAGCCCCAGCATTTT
TRBJ2-7 | TRBV27 | - | few | CASSLGPTWEQYF | TGTGCCAGCAGTTTAGGTCCGACATGGGAGCAGTACTTC
TRBJ1-5 | TRBV6-1 | TRBD1 | - | CASRQGAYQPQHF | TGTGCCAGCAGGCAGGGGGCATATCAGCCCCAGCATTTT
TRBJ1-5 | TRBV19 | TRBD1 | - | CASSIPGQGPYQPQHF | TGTGCCAGTAGTATACCGGGACAGGGCCCCTATCAGCCCCAGCATTTT
TRBJ2-3 | TRBV2 | - | - | CASSLGGAHTDTQYF | TGTGCCAGCAGCCTGGGGGGGGCCCACACAGATACGCAGTATTTT
TRBJ1-5 | TRBV28 | - | - | CASSLFVWPQHF | TGTGCCAGCAGTTTATTCGTATGGCCCCAGCATTTT